This paragraph reports one TCR beta chain. Its specificity is not known. The data originate from a study of synovial regulatory T cells in juvenile arthritis. Study outcomes and limitations: Compared with other blood Treg cells, inflammation-associated Treg cells had reduced TCR diversity.

TCRdb's copy holds only in-frame clones and misses some; the assay was immunoSEQ multiplex PCR. The clone table shows 9,000 to 10,000 clones, with the ten largest holding less than 1%. Median age approximately 10 years (about 2.1-25); median disease duration about 7 years (0.2-19.1). The CDR3 spans 13 residues. The entry carries no DNA sequence. Germline-derived CDR1 and CDR2 are SGDLS and YYNGEE. The specimen sequenced was Treg cells from blood. Subset: remaining (HLA-DR-negative) circulating blood Treg cells. The chain recombines TRBV9 with TRBJ1-1; no DNA is available, so the TRBD1 call from TCRdb remains unchecked. The receptor comes from a donor between 2 and 35 years old with juvenile idiopathic arthritis. The CDR3 is CASSSGLQGDAFF.